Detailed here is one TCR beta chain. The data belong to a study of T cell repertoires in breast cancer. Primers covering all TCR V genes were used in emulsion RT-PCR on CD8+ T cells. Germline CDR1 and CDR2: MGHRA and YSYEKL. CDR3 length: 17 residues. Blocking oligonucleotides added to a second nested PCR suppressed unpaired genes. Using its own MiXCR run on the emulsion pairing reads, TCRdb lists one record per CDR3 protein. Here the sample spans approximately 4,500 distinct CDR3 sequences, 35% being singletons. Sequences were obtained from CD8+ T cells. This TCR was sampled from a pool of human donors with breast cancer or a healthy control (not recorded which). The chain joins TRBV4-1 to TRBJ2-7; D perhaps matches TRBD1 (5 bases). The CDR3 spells CANSTLHKGRIQNEQYV. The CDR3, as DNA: TGCGCCAACAGCACACTTCATAAGGGGCGTATTCAGAACGAGCAGTACGTC.